The 9 T cell receptor beta chains given below trace back to one sample, sequenced in a study of T cell responses to AZD1222 COVID-19 vaccine. The table came from immunoSEQ multiplex PCR; TCRdb's copy has only in-frame clones and leaves some out. This sample has some 130,000 clones, with approximately 90% found just once. This specimen was peripheral blood, taken on day 0 of AZD1222 vaccination. Receptor source: an adult in good health.

There are many counts of this clone. This rearrangement joins TRBV27 to TRBJ2-2, with unresolved D. There are 13 residues in the CDR3. V was pared by 5 bases and J by 5 bases, with 9 bases between. From germline, CDR1 is MNHEY and CDR2 SMNVEV (reference sequence). The CDR3 nucleotides read TGTGCCAGCAGTACCACAGAAACCGGGGAGCTGTTTTTT. Encoded protein: CASSTTETGELFF.

The chain carries TRBV19 and TRBJ2-6; TRBD1 is a possible D gene (5 bases). The CDR3 spans 15 residues. Germline V gene data show CDR1 as LNHDA and CDR2 as SQIVND (reference sequence). V was cut by 5 bases and J by 0 bases, with 8 bases left in between. The CDR3 region has the DNA TGTGCCAGTAGTCGACAGTCCTCTGGGGCCAACGTCCTGACTTTC. Amino acid sequence: CASSRQSSGANVLTF.

This chain joins TRBV29-1 and TRBJ2-7; TRBD2 might be the D (5 bases). The ends were cut back, 7 bases at V and 1 base at J, with 11 bases in the middle. Germline lookup yields CDR1 SQVTM and CDR2 ANQGSEA. This CDR3 contains 12 residues. DNA for the CDR3: TGCAGCGCCGCGGGCGGATCCTACGAGCAGTACTTC. Translating gives CSAAGGSYEQYF.

This clone appeared a few times. The gene calls are TRBV6-4 and TRBJ2-2, with a tentative D call TRBD2 (6 bases). The ends were cut back, 6 bases at V and 1 base at J, with 9 bases in the middle. There are 14 residues in the CDR3. The germline V gene has CDR1 MRHNA and CDR2 SNTAGT. CDR3: CASRGDWNTGELFF. In DNA, the CDR3 is TGTGCCAGCAGGGGGGACTGGAACACCGGGGAGCTGTTTTTT.

The V and J genes are TRBV14 and TRBJ2-5; 9 positions agree with TRBD1. The V and J ends lost 6 bases and 5 bases, in that order; junction bases with no gene match: 7. CDR3 length: 14 amino acids. Germline lookup yields CDR1 SGHDN and CDR2 FVKESK. CDR3 in amino acids: CASSHRGRMETQYF. The CDR3, as DNA: TGTGCCAGCAGTCACAGGGGGCGAATGGAGACCCAGTACTTC.

The V and J genes are TRBV11-3 and TRBJ2-5; D gene unclear. Germline loops: CDR1 SGHNT, CDR2 YENEEA. This CDR3 contains 13 residues. Trimming cost V 3 bases and J 3 bases, with 8 bases left between them. CDR3 in DNA: TGTGCCAGCAGCTTGTCCCTAGAAGAGACCCAGTACTTC. Protein product: CASSLSLEETQYF.

The V call is TRBV12-5, the J call TRBJ2-3; 9 bases match TRBD1. CDR1 LGHNT and CDR2 FRNRAP come from the germline V gene. This CDR3 comprises 12 residues. J lost 9 bases, V lost 6 bases, and 4 bases had no gene match. This CDR3 reads CASGTGTGTQYF. CDR3 nucleotide sequence: TGTGCTAGTGGGACCGGGACAGGGACGCAGTATTTT. The whole variable domain, filled in from reference TRBV12-5 and TRBJ2-3, reads DARVTQTPRHKVTEMGQEVTMRCQPILGHNTVFWYRQTMMQGLELLAYFRNRAPLDDSGMPKDRFSAEMPDATLATLKIQPSEPRDSAVYFCASGTGTGTQYFGPGTRLTVL.

This clone was detected only once. V usage is TRBV10-3 and J usage is TRBJ1-3; TRBD1 is a possible D gene (6 bases). The CDR3 length is 12 residues. CDR1 and CDR2 from the germline V gene are ENHRY and SYGVKD. Trimming cost V 8 bases and J 4 bases, with 9 bases left between them. CDR3 sequence (DNA): TGTGCCATCGGACAGAAAGGAAACACCATATATTTT. This translates into CAIGQKGNTIYF.

The chain couples TRBV20-1 to TRBJ1-4; D call uncertain. This CDR3 is built from 11 residues. V was trimmed by 6 bases and J by 8 bases, leaving 10 bases between them. Germline V gene sequence: CDR1 DFQATT, CDR2 SNEGSKA (reference sequence). The CDR3 reads CSAGREEKLFF. The DNA of the CDR3 is TGCAGTGCCGGACGGGAGGAAAAACTGTTTTTT.